This T cell receptor beta chain was documented in a study of shared clonotypes between healthy human individuals. In the study overall: Samples came from a couple of female and a few male donors aged 18 to 49.

The deep-level immunoSEQ assay was used. Using immunoSEQ multiplex PCR, the repertoire was profiled, and TCRdb retains in-frame clones only, with some absent. The table has about 2 million clones, 85% to 95% seen once; the top ten hold about 0.13%. There are 12 residues in the CDR3. V lost 7 bases, J lost 3 bases, and 3 bases stayed unmatched. CDR1 and CDR2 (germline): LNHDA, SQIVND (reference sequence). Healthy HIV-negative adults with no recent acute infections or vaccinations were recruited as donors. Sequenced material: naive CD4+ T cells sorted from blood. The subset denotes: CD45RA+ positively selected. This sequence was found in a man younger than 35 in good health. The rearrangement uses TRBV19 and TRBJ2-7; 7 bases are shared with TRBD2. The CDR3 is CASKGLGYEQYF. The CDR3 DNA sequence: TGTGCCAGTAAAGGACTAGGCTACGAGCAGTACTTC.